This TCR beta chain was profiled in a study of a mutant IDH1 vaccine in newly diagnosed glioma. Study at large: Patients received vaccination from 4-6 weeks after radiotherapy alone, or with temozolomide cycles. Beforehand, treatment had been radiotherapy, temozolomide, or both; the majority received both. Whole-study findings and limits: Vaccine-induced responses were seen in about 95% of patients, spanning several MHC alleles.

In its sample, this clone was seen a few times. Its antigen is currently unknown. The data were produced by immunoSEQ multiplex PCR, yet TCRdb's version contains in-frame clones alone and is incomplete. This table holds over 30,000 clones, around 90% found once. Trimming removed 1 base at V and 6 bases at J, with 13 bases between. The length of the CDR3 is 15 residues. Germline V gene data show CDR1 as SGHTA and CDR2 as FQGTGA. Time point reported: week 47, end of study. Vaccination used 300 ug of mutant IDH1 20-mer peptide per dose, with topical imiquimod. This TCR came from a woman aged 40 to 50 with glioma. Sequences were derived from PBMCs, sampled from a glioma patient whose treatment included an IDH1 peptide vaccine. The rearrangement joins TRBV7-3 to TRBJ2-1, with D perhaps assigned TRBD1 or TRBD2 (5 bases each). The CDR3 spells CASSLNPGTGNEQFF. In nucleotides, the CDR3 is TGTGCCAGCAGCTTAAACCCCGGGACGGGCAATGAGCAGTTCTTC.